This T cell receptor (beta chain) stems from a study of cytomegalovirus exposure and HLA in healthy donors. PCR used 60 Vbeta primers and 13 Jbeta primers. Sequencing was performed with immunoSEQ multiplex PCR; in TCRdb, only in-frame clones are kept and a portion is missing. The profile shows 140,000 or so clones, roughly 72% of them singletons. The CDR3 has 13 amino acids. From germline, CDR1 is MNHNS and CDR2 SASEGT. J was trimmed by 2 bases and V by 7 bases; bases with no gene match: 2. The origin of this receptor is a man between 40 and 49 years old in good health and CMV-seronegative. The chain recombines TRBV6-1 with TRBJ2-5; TRBD1 matches 9 bases. The sample was PBMCs. CDR3 coding DNA: TGTGCCAGCACAGGACAGGGGCAAGAGACCCAGTACTTC. It encodes CASTGQGQETQYF.